Listed here are 12 T cell receptor beta chains from one sample, sequenced in a study of regulatory T cells. No antigen has been assigned to these receptors. The PCR used 52 TRBV and 13 TRBJ primers. TCRdb keeps only in-frame clones here, not all; method: immunoSEQ multiplex PCR. This table has roughly 15,000 clones, around 83% appearing once. Whole-study results and caveats: In CD3G-deficient patients, conventional CD4+ T cells were enriched for hydrophobic CDR3 residues at positions 6 and 7.

Sequenced material: conventional CD4+ T cells sorted from blood. The receptors here all came from a person aged 30 to 39 with CD3G deficiency.

V is TRBV6-1 and J is TRBJ1-2; D is ambiguous. Per the germline V gene, CDR1 is MNHNS and CDR2 is SASEGT. CDR3 length: 14 amino acids. Deletions cut 2 bases from V and 5 bases from J, with 12 bases between. CDR3 in DNA: TGTGCCAGCAGTGAATCGACAAGGAGGTATGGCTACACCTTC. This codes for CASSESTRRYGYTF.

DNA of the CDR3: TGCGCCAGCAGTCTGACGGCAGGGGGACATTCGGAGCTGTTTTTT. It encodes CASSLTAGGHSELFF. The V and J genes are TRBV5-1 and TRBJ2-2, with TRBD1 matching 7 bases. Germline CDR1 and CDR2: SGHRS and YFSETQ. Germline trimming cut 5 bases from V and 10 bases from J; bases unmatched to any gene: 14. The CDR3 length is 15 residues.

This sequence joins TRBV28 and TRBJ2-7; 7 bases line up with TRBD2. With V trimmed by 2 bases and J by 4 bases, 2 bases remained unmatched. The germline V gene encodes CDR1 MDHEN and CDR2 SYDVKM. This CDR3 spans 13 amino acids. The CDR3, as DNA: TGTGCCAGCAGTTTAGAAGCGGGGTACGAGCAGTACTTC. Its translation: CASSLEAGYEQYF. Looking up the rest from reference TRBV28 and TRBJ2-7 gives the full variable domain: DVKVTQSSRYLVKRTGEKVFLECVQDMDHENMFWYRQDPGLGLRLIYFSYDVKMKEKGDIPEGYSVSREKKERFSLILESASTNQTSMYLCASSLEAGYEQYFGPGTRLTVT.

Here the CDR3 reads CASSLGAVTEAFF. In DNA form, the CDR3 reads TGTGCCAGCAGCTTAGGGGCAGTCACTGAAGCTTTCTTT. The chain couples TRBV7-9 to TRBJ1-1, with no clear D. The CDR3 contains 13 residues. Germline-derived CDR1 and CDR2 are SEHNR and FQNEAQ (reference sequence). Trimming took 1 base from V and 4 from J, leaving 7 bases between them.

The chain couples TRBV6-1 to TRBJ2-1; 9 nucleotides line up with TRBD2. CDR1 is MNHNS and CDR2 is SASEGT in the germline V gene. The CDR3 has 16 residues. Germline trimming cut 2 bases from V and 7 bases from J; bases unmatched to any gene: 9. CDR3 protein: CASSERGGGARNEQFF. The CDR3 region has the DNA TGTGCCAGCAGTGAAAGAGGCGGGGGGGCCAGGAATGAGCAGTTCTTC.

This clone is categorized as medium-sized. The gene calls are TRBV7-8 and TRBJ2-7, with D unclear. Per germline, CDR1 SGHVS and CDR2 FQNEAQ. V lost 3 bases to trimming and J lost 6 bases, with 9 bases between them. The CDR3 has 12 amino acids. The DNA for the CDR3 is TGTGCCAGCAGCTTTTCTTTAGGCGAGCAGTACTTC. Protein sequence: CASSFSLGEQYF.

Only a few counts were recorded for this clone. The rearrangement uses TRBV28 and TRBJ1-1; D possibly corresponds to TRBD1 (5 bases). The V end was cut by 7 bases, the J end by 6 bases, with 30 bases between. CDR1 is MDHEN and CDR2 is SYDVKM in the germline V gene. The CDR3 sequence is 18 residues long. DNA for the CDR3: TGTGCCAGCACCCCAACCGGGTTACCTTTTGGCGGGGCCCCTGAAGCTTTCTTT. The encoded protein is CASTPTGLPFGGAPEAFF.

The chain has TRBV11-2 and TRBJ2-7; D is uncertain. The CDR3 extends over 13 amino acids. V was pared by 2 bases and J by 3 bases, with 8 bases between. Germline CDR1 reads SGHAT; CDR2 reads FQNNGV. The CDR3 nucleotides are TGTGCCAGCAGCTTAAACAGATACTACGAGCAGTACTTC. Residues: CASSLNRYYEQYF.

The gene calls are TRBV27 and TRBJ2-1; maybe TRBD2 (7 bases). The CDR3 is 15 amino acids. Looked up from germline, CDR1 is MNHEY and CDR2 is SMNVEV (reference sequence). V gave up 2 bases and J gave up 10 bases, with 18 bases separating them. The DNA for the CDR3 is TGTGCCAGCAGTTTACTCGGCGGGGGAGGGGGGGAGCAGTTCTTC. Protein: CASSLLGGGGGEQFF.

The J gene is TRBJ1-1, the V gene TRBV19, with a weak D call TRBD1 (6 bases). CDR1 is LNHDA, CDR2 SQIVND, per germline (reference sequence). The CDR3 covers 15 residues. Trimming took 2 bases from V and 4 from J, leaving 14 bases between them. For the CDR3, the DNA is TGTGCCAGTAGTATAACCAGGGGCGGCCGCACTGAAGCTTTCTTT. It yields the protein CASSITRGGRTEAFF.

This chain joins TRBV6-1 and TRBJ1-2; 9 nucleotides agree with TRBD1. CDR3 size: 14 residues. V lost 6 bases, J lost 2 bases, and 4 bases stayed unmatched. Germline loops: CDR1 MNHNS, CDR2 SASEGT. CDR3 in amino acids: CASRDRGINYGYTF. The CDR3 nucleotides read TGTGCCAGCAGGGACAGGGGTATCAACTATGGCTACACCTTC.

On this clone itself: The missing conserved phenylalanine or tryptophan at the end of this CDR3 makes a read error likely. This chain links TRBV28 with TRBJ1-2; TRBD1 might be the D (5 bases). CDR1 is MDHEN and CDR2 is SYDVKM in the germline V gene. V dropped 1 base and J dropped 2 bases, with 17 bases sitting between them. The CDR3 has 17 residues. This chain's CDR3 is CASSLLIGAGINYGYTS. The CDR3 nucleotides are TGTGCCAGCAGTTTATTAATAGGAGCAGGGATAAACTATGGCTACACCTCC.